The 23 T cell receptor beta chains below come from one sample, sequenced in a study of T-cell reconstitution after alpha-beta-depleted transplantation in children. For TCRbeta, the library was prepared with unique molecular identifiers. TCRdb re-called the PCR reads through MiXCR, storing one row per CDR3 protein. The repertoire consists of about 480,000 distinct CDR3 sequences, with around 13% occurring once and the leading ten covering 5% to 6%. The sample consisted of PBMCs from the stem cell graft donor, taken from the stem cell graft. Every receptor here comes from a human donor who donated a stem cell graft to a child with combined immunodeficiency.

The V and J genes are TRBV20-1 and TRBJ2-1; TRBD2 might be the D (6 bases). The CDR3 has 13 amino acids. V was cut by 5 bases and J by 9 bases, with 17 bases left in between. CDR1 is DFQATT, CDR2 SNEGSKA, per germline (reference sequence). The CDR3 bases are TGCAGTGCTTCCCTCGGCCGGCGGGGTGAGCAGTTCTTC. This sequence encodes CSASLGRRGEQFF.

This clonotype occurred many times. The chain combines TRBV18 with TRBJ2-7; weak D call: TRBD2 (6 bases). V was trimmed by 6 bases and J by 4 bases, leaving 16 bases between them. CDR1 and CDR2 (germline): KGHSH, LQKENI. This CDR3 is built from 14 residues. The CDR3, as DNA: TGTGCCAGCTCGCCCTATGGGACTGATTACGAGCAGTACTTC. It codes for CASSPYGTDYEQYF.

In this sample, this clonotype turned up once. This chain connects TRBV7-3 to TRBJ2-2, with 9 bases that match TRBD2. Germline values: CDR1 SGHTA, CDR2 FQGTGA. There are 16 residues in the CDR3. The trim removed 5 bases at V and 1 base at J, leaving 5 bases unmatched. Written as DNA, the CDR3 is TGTGCCAGCAGCCGCCTAGCGGGGCGGAACACCGGGGAGCTGTTTTTT. Protein product: CASSRLAGRNTGELFF. Full variable domain (outside the CDR3, taken from reference TRBV7-3 and TRBJ2-2): GAGVSQTPSNKVTEKGKYVELRCDPISGHTALYWYRQSLGQGPEFLIYFQGTGAADDSGLPNDRFFAVRPEGSVSTLKIQRTERGDSAVYLCASSRLAGRNTGELFFGEGSRLTVL.

This clonotype came up many times. This chain connects TRBV10-3 to TRBJ2-7, with 11 bases identical to TRBD2. V lost 6 bases to trimming and J lost 3 bases; unmatched junction nucleotides: 4. The CDR3 covers 14 residues. Germline-derived CDR1 and CDR2 are ENHRY and SYGVKD. This CDR3 reads CAIRGLAGDYEQYF. The CDR3 bases are TGTGCCATCAGAGGACTAGCGGGTGACTACGAGCAGTACTTC.

This clonotype was recorded at least ten times. V usage is TRBV28 and J usage is TRBJ2-1; 9 nucleotides agree with TRBD2. Germline V gene lookup returns CDR1 MDHEN and CDR2 SYDVKM. The V gene end was trimmed by 7 bases and the J gene end by 7 bases; junction bases not matched to a gene: 5. The CDR3 has 13 amino acids. This chain's CDR3 is CASTLAGRNEQFF. CDR3 DNA sequence: TGTGCCAGCACCCTAGCGGGGAGGAATGAGCAGTTCTTC.

This clonotype was detected ten times or more. Here the CDR3 reads CASSFGASNQPQHF. CDR3 DNA: TGTGCCAGCAGTTTTGGGGCAAGCAATCAGCCCCAGCATTTT. This chain uses TRBV12-3 or TRBV12-4 with TRBJ1-5; a weak D match, TRBD1 (5 bases). The CDR3 runs 14 residues. V lost 3 bases and J lost 1, with 7 bases in between.

V and J are TRBV7-8 and TRBJ2-2; D possibly corresponds to TRBD2 (5 bases). Germline assignment: CDR1 SGHVS and CDR2 FQNEAQ. The V and J ends lost 5 bases and 4 bases respectively, with 14 bases between them. The CDR3 has 15 amino acids. The CDR3 coding sequence is TGTGCCAGCAGCCCGTCACTAGAAACCACCGGGGAGCTGTTTTTT. Encoded protein: CASSPSLETTGELFF.

There are many counts of this clonotype. V and J are TRBV7-2 and TRBJ1-1; 7 bases are a match to TRBD1. Germline V gene sequence: CDR1 SGHTA, CDR2 FQGNSA. J gave up 4 bases and V 5 bases, and 7 bases lay outside the gene matches. The CDR3 covers 14 residues. CDR3 sequence: CASSVTGSGTEAFF. The CDR3 bases are TGTGCCAGCAGCGTGACAGGGTCGGGCACTGAAGCTTTCTTT.

As concerns this clonotype: A read error may explain this, as a much larger clone is one base away. This is likely a read error, given that the CDR3 carries no conserved phenylalanine or tryptophan at its end. The chain couples TRBV20-1 to TRBJ2-3, with D possibly being TRBD1 (5 bases). Per the germline V gene, CDR1 is DFQATT and CDR2 is SNEGSKA (reference sequence). V was trimmed by 1 base and J by 2 bases, leaving 13 bases between them. The CDR3 sequence is 15 residues long. The CDR3 region is CSARAPQGNTDTQYL. Here the CDR3 DNA reads TGCAGTGCTAGAGCCCCGCAGGGTAACACAGATACGCAGTATTTA.

This clonotype was seen ten or more times. This chain links TRBV20-1 with TRBJ2-7, with a weak D call TRBD1 (6 bases). The V and J ends lost 0 bases and 0 bases respectively, with 15 bases between them. The CDR3 extends over 16 amino acids. In germline, CDR1 is DFQATT, CDR2 SNEGSKA (reference sequence). Here the CDR3 DNA reads TGCAGTGCTAGAGAGGGAACAGGGTGGGGCTCCTACGAGCAGTACTTC. Its protein product is CSAREGTGWGSYEQYF.

This clonotype was counted only a few times. V is TRBV24-1 and J is TRBJ2-6; D is undetermined. This CDR3 has 13 amino acids. V was trimmed by 9 bases and J by 2 bases, leaving 7 bases between them. CDR1 KGHDR and CDR2 SFDVKD come from the germline V gene. CDR3 loop: CATQETGANVLTF. CDR3 bases: TGTGCCACCCAGGAAACTGGGGCCAACGTCCTGACTTTC.

The sample holds a few counts of this clonotype. The CDR3 reads CASSLGVDDTQYF. The CDR3 DNA reads as TGTGCCAGCAGTTTAGGGGTCGATGATACGCAGTATTTT. The V call is TRBV12-3 or TRBV12-4, the J call TRBJ2-3, with D hard to call. The CDR3 has 13 residues. V dropped 1 base and J dropped 6 bases, with 8 bases sitting between them.

The sample holds many counts of this clonotype. The chain combines TRBV4-3 with TRBJ2-7; D unclear. V lost 0 bases, J lost 7 bases, and 19 bases lay in between. The CDR3 has 16 residues. CDR1 and CDR2 (germline): LGHNA, YSLEER. CDR3 residues: CASSQDIGRRGKEQYF. CDR3 DNA sequence: TGCGCCAGCAGCCAAGATATCGGGCGAAGAGGCAAAGAGCAGTACTTC.

V gene TRBV30 combines with J gene TRBJ1-4, with 9 bases aligning to TRBD1. The CDR3 length is 16 residues. Germline V gives CDR1 GTSNPN, CDR2 SVGIG (reference sequence). J was trimmed by 0 bases and V by 5 bases; bases with no gene match: 7. The CDR3 reads CAWGQGTLTTNEKLFF. DNA for the CDR3: TGTGCCTGGGGACAGGGGACCCTCACAACTAATGAAAAACTGTTTTTT.

In its sample, this clonotype was seen many times. The rearrangement uses TRBV15 and TRBJ1-2; no reliable D call. Germline V CDR1 and CDR2: LNHNV, YYDKDF (reference sequence). V lost 3 bases, J lost 3 bases, and 2 bases lay in between. CDR3 size: 11 residues. CDR3 nucleotide sequence: TGTGCCACCAGCAGCGACTATGGCTACACCTTC. It translates to CATSSDYGYTF.

This chain uses TRBV6-1 with TRBJ2-2; 8 nucleotides agree with TRBD1. After removal of 4 bases from V and 6 bases from J, the junction contained 7 bases not matched to a gene. This CDR3 contains 15 residues. The germline CDR1 and CDR2 sequences are MNHNS and SASEGT. The chain's CDR3 is CASSGVTGEAGELFF. The DNA of the CDR3 is TGTGCCAGCAGTGGCGTGACAGGGGAAGCCGGGGAGCTGTTTTTT.

The chain carries TRBV6-2 or TRBV6-3 and TRBJ2-7; D is possibly TRBD1 (6 bases). V shed 2 bases and J shed 2 bases, with 19 bases lying between them. The CDR3 contains 17 residues. Germline values: CDR1 MNHEY, CDR2 SVGEGT. CDR3 protein: CASSYPQTGPTTYEQYF. In nucleotides, the CDR3 is TGTGCCAGCAGTTACCCGCAAACAGGGCCTACGACCTACGAGCAGTACTTC.

There are many counts of this clonotype. V usage is TRBV9 and J usage is TRBJ2-7; a possible D gene is TRBD2 (6 bases). Trimming took 0 bases from V and 6 from J, leaving 13 bases between them. CDR3 length: 14 amino acids. Germline assignment: CDR1 SGDLS and CDR2 YYNGEE. The CDR3 sequence is CASSVGAALAEQYF. The CDR3 nucleotides read TGTGCCAGCAGCGTAGGTGCAGCACTAGCCGAGCAGTACTTC.

This clonotype was observed a few times. This sequence joins TRBV6-5 and TRBJ2-1; D gene ambiguous. Looked up from germline, CDR1 is MNHEY and CDR2 is SVGAGI. The V and J ends lost 0 bases and 2 bases respectively, with 5 bases between them. The CDR3 has 14 amino acids. This CDR3 reads CASSYSRTYNEQFF. The CDR3 bases are TGTGCCAGCAGTTACTCCAGAACCTACAATGAGCAGTTCTTC.

A few counts support this clonotype. The V and J genes are TRBV11-2 and TRBJ1-5, with TRBD1 matching over 7 bases. Germline CDR1 and CDR2: SGHAT and FQNNGV. After removal of 1 base from V and 4 bases from J, the junction contained 7 bases not matched to a gene. The CDR3 is made up of 16 amino acids. CDR3 sequence: CASSLGQGRRNQPQHF. The CDR3 DNA follows: TGTGCCAGCAGCTTAGGACAGGGTAGGAGAAATCAGCCCCAGCATTTT. Complete variable domain (other parts from reference TRBV11-2 and TRBJ1-5): EAGVAQSPRYKIIEKRQSVAFWCNPISGHATLYWYQQILGQGPKLLIQFQNNGVVDDSQLPKDRFSAERLKGVDSTLKIQPAKLEDSAVYLCASSLGQGRRNQPQHFGDGTRLSIL.

V is TRBV7-9 and J is TRBJ2-1; a weak D match, TRBD2 (6 bases). Germline assignment: CDR1 SEHNR and CDR2 FQNEAQ (reference sequence). Trimming left V 2 bases short and J 4 bases short, with 12 bases between. CDR3 length: 15 amino acids. CDR3 residues: CASSLIGSLYNEQFF. CDR3 DNA sequence: TGTGCCAGCAGCTTAATCGGGAGCCTTTACAATGAGCAGTTCTTC.

The V and J genes are TRBV9 and TRBJ1-4; D gene unclear. This CDR3 comprises 15 residues. Trimming pared 2 bases from V and 0 bases from J, leaving 8 bases between. CDR1 and CDR2 from the germline V gene are SGDLS and YYNGEE. The CDR3 DNA is TGTGCCAGCAGCGTCGGAGGTTCAACTAATGAAAAACTGTTTTTT. It codes for CASSVGGSTNEKLFF.

There are many counts of this clonotype. This chain links TRBV9 with TRBJ2-1; a weak D match, TRBD2 (5 bases). The CDR3 has 15 amino acids. The V and J ends lost 4 bases and 6 bases respectively, with 17 bases between them. Germline CDR1 is SGDLS and CDR2 is YYNGEE. The CDR3 sequence: CASSPDYHHSNEQFF. CDR3 DNA: TGTGCCAGCAGCCCAGACTACCACCACTCCAATGAGCAGTTCTTC.